The clone carrying this TCR beta chain was recorded a few times. Its antigen is currently unknown. These data originate in a study of T cell repertoires in cytomegalovirus infection. Each CDR3 protein gets one entry after TCRdb re-called the reads with MiXCR. The table records about half a million distinct CDR3 sequences, approximately 42% of them present only once. The CDR3 has 16 amino acids. J gave up 5 bases and V 3 bases, and 7 bases lay outside the gene matches. Germline loops: CDR1 MGHRA, CDR2 YSYEKL. The study, taken as a whole, reports: Based on cumulative public TCR beta family frequency, carriers of CMV plus the relevant HLA were identified. Ex vivo responses were dominated by HLA-C-restricted CMV-specific TCR beta clonotypes.

This chain joins TRBV4-1 and TRBJ2-5; 12 bases are shared with TRBD1. Source: cultured PBMCs, taken from culture after CMV antigen stimulation. This clonotype was obtained from a human donor in good health (CMV status not recorded). Some clones in this sample may be carry-over from other donors' samples. CDR3 sequence: CASSQPGTGGRETQYF. Written as DNA, the CDR3 is TGCGCCAGCAGCCAGCCCGGGACAGGGGGCCGGGAGACCCAGTACTTC.